This T cell receptor beta chain was captured in a study of sequential checkpoint blockade in melanoma. Looking at the study overall: Maintenance nivolumab came after either treatment sequence.

Regarding treatment: randomized to nivolumab then ipilimumab (arm A) or the reverse (arm B). The protocol was immunoSEQ multiplex PCR, while the TCRdb copy is restricted to in-frame clones and leaves out a portion. The profile shows about 19,000 clones, around two thirds of them singletons. The count of this clone is one. Trimming removed 5 bases from V and 1 base from J; junction bases left unmatched: 7. The CDR3 contains 15 residues. Germline-derived CDR1 and CDR2 are SNHLY and FYNNEI. The sequence came from a human donor with melanoma. This chain connects TRBV2 to TRBJ1-1; 7 nucleotides align to TRBD1. The sample consisted of CD8+ T cells sorted from blood (inferred from file names), taken from a patient given nivolumab and ipilimumab in sequence. CDR3 sequence (DNA): TGTGCCAGCAGTCCCCGGGACAGAAAGAACACTGAAGCTTTCTTT. Translated, it gives CASSPRDRKNTEAFF.